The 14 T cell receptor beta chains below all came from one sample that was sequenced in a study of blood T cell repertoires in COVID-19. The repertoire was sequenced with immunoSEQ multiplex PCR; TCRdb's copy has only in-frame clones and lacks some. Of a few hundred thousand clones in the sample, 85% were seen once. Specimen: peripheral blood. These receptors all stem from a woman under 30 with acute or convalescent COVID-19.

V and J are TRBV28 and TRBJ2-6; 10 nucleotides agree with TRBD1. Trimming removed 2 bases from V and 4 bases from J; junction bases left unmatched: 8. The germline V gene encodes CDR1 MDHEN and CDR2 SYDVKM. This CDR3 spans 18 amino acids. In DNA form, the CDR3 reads TGTGCCAGCAGTTTAGCCGGGACAGGGGACTTCGGGGCCAACGTCCTGACTTTC. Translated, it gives CASSLAGTGDFGANVLTF.

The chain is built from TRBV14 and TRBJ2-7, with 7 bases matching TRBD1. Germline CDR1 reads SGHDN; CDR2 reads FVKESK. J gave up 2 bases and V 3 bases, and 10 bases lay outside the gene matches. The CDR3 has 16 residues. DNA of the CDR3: TGTGCCAGCAGCCATTTCGGATCGGGACAGACCTACGAGCAGTACTTC. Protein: CASSHFGSGQTYEQYF.

The CDR3 reads CASSFGTVYEQYF. For the CDR3, the DNA is TGTGCCAGCAGCTTTGGGACAGTTTACGAGCAGTACTTC. The chain couples TRBV5-6 to TRBJ2-7; 7 nucleotides agree with TRBD1. Trimming cost V 2 bases and J 4 bases; bases outside gene matches: 3. In germline, CDR1 is SGHDT, CDR2 YYEEEE. This CDR3 has 13 residues.

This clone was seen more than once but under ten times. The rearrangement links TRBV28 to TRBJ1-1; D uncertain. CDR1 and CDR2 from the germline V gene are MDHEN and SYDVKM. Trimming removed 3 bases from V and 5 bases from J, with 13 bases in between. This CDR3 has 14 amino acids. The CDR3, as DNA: TGTGCCAGCAGTTTTCGGGGAGGTAGGACTGAAGCTTTCTTT. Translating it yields CASSFRGGRTEAFF.

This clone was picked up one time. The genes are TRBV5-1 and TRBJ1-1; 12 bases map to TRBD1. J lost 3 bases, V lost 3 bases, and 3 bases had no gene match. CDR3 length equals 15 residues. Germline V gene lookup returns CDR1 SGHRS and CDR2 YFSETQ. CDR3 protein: CASSSRDRGHTEAFF. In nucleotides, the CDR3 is TGCGCCAGCAGCTCCCGGGACAGGGGGCACACTGAAGCTTTCTTT.

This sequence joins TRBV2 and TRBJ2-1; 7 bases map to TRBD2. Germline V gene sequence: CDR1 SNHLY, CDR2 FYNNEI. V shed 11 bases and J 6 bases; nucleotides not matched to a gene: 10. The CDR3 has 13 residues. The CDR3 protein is CAFRTSVGNEQFF. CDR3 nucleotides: TGTGCCTTTCGGACTAGTGTCGGCAATGAGCAGTTCTTC.

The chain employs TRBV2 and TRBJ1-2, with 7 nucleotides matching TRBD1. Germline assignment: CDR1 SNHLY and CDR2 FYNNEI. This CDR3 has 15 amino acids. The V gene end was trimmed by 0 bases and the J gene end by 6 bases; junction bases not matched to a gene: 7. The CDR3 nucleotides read TGTGCCAGCAGTGAAGCGGACAGGTTAGTCCATGGCTACACCTTC. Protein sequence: CASSEADRLVHGYTF.

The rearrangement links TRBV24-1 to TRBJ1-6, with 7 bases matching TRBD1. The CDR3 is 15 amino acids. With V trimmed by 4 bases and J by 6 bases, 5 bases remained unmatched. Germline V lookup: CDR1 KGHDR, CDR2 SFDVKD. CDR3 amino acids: CATSEQTGINSPLHF. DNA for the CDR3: TGTGCCACCAGTGAACAGACAGGGATTAATTCACCCCTCCACTTT.

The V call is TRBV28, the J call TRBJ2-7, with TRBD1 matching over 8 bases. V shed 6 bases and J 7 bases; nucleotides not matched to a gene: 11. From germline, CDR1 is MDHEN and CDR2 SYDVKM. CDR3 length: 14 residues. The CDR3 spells CASRSGQGVGEQYF. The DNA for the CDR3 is TGTGCCAGCAGGTCTGGACAGGGCGTGGGGGAGCAGTACTTC.

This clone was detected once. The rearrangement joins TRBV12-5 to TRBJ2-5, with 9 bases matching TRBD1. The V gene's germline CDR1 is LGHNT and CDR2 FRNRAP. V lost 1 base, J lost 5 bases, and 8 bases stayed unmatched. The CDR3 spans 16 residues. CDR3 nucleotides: TGTGCTAGTGGTTTGGGCCCGGGGACAGGGCGGGAGACCCAGTACTTC. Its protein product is CASGLGPGTGRETQYF.

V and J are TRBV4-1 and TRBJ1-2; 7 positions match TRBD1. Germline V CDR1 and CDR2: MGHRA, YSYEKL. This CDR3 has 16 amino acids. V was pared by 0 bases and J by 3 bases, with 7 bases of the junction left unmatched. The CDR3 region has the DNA TGCGCCAGCAGCCAAGAGGACAGGCCTGGCGACTATGGCTACACCTTC. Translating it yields CASSQEDRPGDYGYTF.

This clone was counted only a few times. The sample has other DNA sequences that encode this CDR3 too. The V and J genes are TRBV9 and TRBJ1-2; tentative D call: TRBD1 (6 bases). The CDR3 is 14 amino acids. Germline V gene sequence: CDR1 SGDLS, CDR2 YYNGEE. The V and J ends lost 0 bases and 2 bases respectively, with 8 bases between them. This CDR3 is CASSVGGTNYGYTF. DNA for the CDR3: TGTGCCAGCAGCGTAGGTGGGACAAACTATGGCTACACCTTC. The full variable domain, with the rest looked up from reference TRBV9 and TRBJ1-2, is DSGVTQTPKHLITATGQRVTLRCSPRSGDLSVYWYQQSLDQGLQFLIQYYNGEERAKGNILERFSAQQFPDLHSELNLSSLELGDSALYFCASSVGGTNYGYTFGSGTRLTVV.

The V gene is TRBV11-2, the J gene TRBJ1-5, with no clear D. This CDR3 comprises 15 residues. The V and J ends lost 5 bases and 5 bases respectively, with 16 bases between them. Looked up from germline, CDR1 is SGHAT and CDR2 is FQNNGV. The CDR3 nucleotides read TGTGCCAGCAGCCCTGGGCCGGAAGGATATCAGCCCCAGCATTTT. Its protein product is CASSPGPEGYQPQHF.

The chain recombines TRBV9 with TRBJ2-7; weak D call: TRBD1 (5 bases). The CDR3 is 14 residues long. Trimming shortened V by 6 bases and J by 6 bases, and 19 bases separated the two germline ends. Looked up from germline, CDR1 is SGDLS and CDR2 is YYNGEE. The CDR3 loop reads CASTLTASSVEQYF. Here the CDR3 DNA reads TGTGCCAGCACCCTGACAGCCTCATCCGTCGAGCAGTACTTC.